The present T cell receptor beta chain was sequenced within a study of regulatory T cells in long-lasting Graves disease. This sample's time point: newly diagnosed GD, antithyroid drugs for less than 3 months. PBMC-extracted RNA yielded the TCR library. Peripheral blood, about 9 milliliters of it, was drawn into EDTA tubes. There are 15 residues in the CDR3. The junction had 6 bases not matched to a gene; V was cut back by 4 bases and J by 2 bases. From germline, CDR1 is DFQATT and CDR2 SNEGSKA (reference sequence). As to this clonotype: The antigen is not known.

iRepertoire HTBI primers and Arm-PCR of CDR3 regions built TCR beta libraries. TCRdb ran MiXCR on the multiplex PCR reads and lists one entry per CDR3 protein. The profile shows about 420,000 distinct CDR3 sequences, roughly 15% of them singletons. Study findings and constraints: The small sample size may have reduced accuracy. Fewer public clonotypes were shared by new patients (just under 1,000) than by persistent patients (about 2,800). It was in persistent disease that TRBV28, TRBJ1-2 and TRBJ2-5 were favored.

Another study also made use of these data, one on T cells in Graves' hyperthyroidism and ophthalmopathy.

The rearrangement uses TRBV20-1 and TRBJ2-5; 11 positions match TRBD2. The specimen comprised peripheral blood mononuclear cells (PBMCs), sampled at new diagnosis, from a patient treated with antithyroid drugs. The source is a young woman with Graves disease. The CDR3 DNA follows: TGCAGTGCTACCGGGACTAGCGGTCTACAAGAGACCCAGTACTTC. Amino acid sequence: CSATGTSGLQETQYF.